What follows are 7 T cell receptor beta chains derived from one specimen sequenced in a study of CD8 T cells in ankylosing spondylitis. From the 5' RACE reads, TCRdb called clonotypes with MiXCR, one entry per CDR3 protein. The sample carries roughly 260,000 distinct CDR3 sequences, around 20% recorded once. Sequences were obtained from blood, either unsorted or a sorted T cell fraction (not recorded which). These receptors came from a male donor with ankylosing spondylitis or in good health (not recorded which).

In this sample, this clonotype turned up a few times. The chain has TRBV20-1 and TRBJ2-1; 7 positions agree with TRBD2. The germline V gene has CDR1 DFQATT and CDR2 SNEGSKA (reference sequence). Germline trimming cut 2 bases from V and 4 bases from J; bases unmatched to any gene: 8. The length of the CDR3 is 15 residues. The DNA for the CDR3 is TGCAGTGCTAGATCGGCTAGCGGAATATACAATGAGCAGTTCTTC. Translated: CSARSASGIYNEQFF.

The chain combines TRBV12-3 or TRBV12-4 with TRBJ1-6, with D tentatively TRBD1 (5 bases). Trimming stripped 4 bases from V and 5 bases from J, with 9 bases between. This CDR3 is built from 14 residues. CDR3 in DNA: TGTGCCAGCAGTTCGTCCAGGGATAATTCACCCCTCCACTTT. Its translation: CASSSSRDNSPLHF.

In nucleotides, the CDR3 is TGCGCCAGCGCCATTCAGTCCGGGGAGCTGTTTTTT. Translating it yields CASAIQSGELFF. The rearrangement joins TRBV10-2 to TRBJ2-2; D is unclear. The CDR3 has 12 amino acids. The V end was cut by 8 bases, the J end by 6 bases, with 10 bases between. Germline CDR1 WSHSY, CDR2 SAAADI.

This clonotype was observed a few times. This sequence joins TRBV20-1 and TRBJ2-1; 7 bases match TRBD2. There are 15 residues in the CDR3. Trimming cost V 5 bases and J 3 bases; bases outside gene matches: 10. CDR1 DFQATT and CDR2 SNEGSKA come from the germline V gene (reference sequence). CDR3 loop: CSAWPLAELYNEQFF. The CDR3 region has the DNA TGCAGTGCTTGGCCCCTAGCGGAGCTCTACAATGAGCAGTTCTTC.

The rearrangement uses TRBV20-1 and TRBJ2-1; D is unclear. Per germline, CDR1 DFQATT and CDR2 SNEGSKA (reference sequence). CDR3 length: 14 amino acids. With 3 bases removed from V and 1 base from J, the gap between germline ends came to 10 bases. This CDR3 reads CSASPAASYNEQFF. The CDR3 bases are TGCAGTGCTAGTCCAGCCGCGTCCTACAATGAGCAGTTCTTC.

V and J are TRBV24-1 and TRBJ2-3; the D is unclear. CDR1 is KGHDR, CDR2 SFDVKD, per germline. V lost 0 bases and J lost 7, with 7 bases in between. CDR3 size: 13 residues. CDR3 protein: CATSDLSRNTQYF. The CDR3 bases are TGTGCCACCAGTGATTTGTCGCGGAATACGCAGTATTTT.

The rearrangement joins TRBV6-2 or TRBV6-3 to TRBJ1-1, with 8 bases identical to TRBD1. This CDR3 region has 14 residues. J lost 9 bases, V lost 5 bases, and 11 bases had no gene match. In germline, CDR1 is MNHEY, CDR2 SVGEGT. The CDR3 region has the DNA TGTGCCAGCAGTCTCCAGGGACAGGTGTCTAAAGCTTTCTTT. It codes for CASSLQGQVSKAFF.